This paragraph covers one TCR beta chain sequence. Its antigen target is currently unknown. No base quality information exists; no much larger clone differs at one position. Using the deep immunoSEQ assay, TCR CDR3 regions were amplified from genomic DNA by multiplex PCR. Extracted genomic DNA from each cell subset was spread evenly across all wells of several immunoSEQ 96-well plates, with each plate serving as a replicate. Each replicate PCR for sorted subsets received about 180 ng genomic DNA, equal to roughly 29,000 T cell genomes. Purified libraries were measured with a Qubit 3.0 fluorometer, size-checked on a Bioanalyzer 2100, and measured again with the KAPA Library Quantification kit. A separate single-read 150-cycle Illumina NextSeq 550 flow cell was used to sequence each immunoSEQ 96-well plate. The authors' pipeline ran thus. Because only junctional sequences without quality scores were contained in the immunoSEQ output, filtering matching that applied to full-length reads could not be performed. To assign V/J genes and CDR3, sequences were annotated using PyIR, a Python wrapper for IgBLAST v1.9, with IMGT germline references. Reads were removed for weak V/J assignments (E-value above 1e-6), missing CDR3, stop codons, out-of-frame junctions, or ambiguous translated residues. V3J clonotypes were defined as sequences sharing the same inferred V gene, J gene, and CDR3 amino acid sequence. To compute the percentage overlap between repertoires, the number of shared unique clonotypes was divided by the size of the smaller repertoire. Repertoire richness was assessed with RTK rarefaction, the Chao1 estimator, and Recon v2.1 estimates of unobserved clonotypes. For all TCRbeta clonotypes obtained by the gDNA method from four donors, generation probabilities were computed with OLGA. TCRdb mirrors the immuneACCESS table, restricted to in-frame sequences. Some clones are absent from its copies; in checked studies, under half trace to an unresolved V gene, and the reason for the others is unknown. The D gene and trimming were derived from the DNA, and the V and J assignments and clone size from that table. The sample table contains some 2 million clones; only one count was recorded for around 96% of them. The ten most abundant clones make up more than 0.95% of the sample.

The cysteine opens and the phenylalanine closes a CDR3 of 14 amino acids. Of all the DNA, just the CDR3 is kept, 42 bases in frame from base 1. The V end gives up 7 bases and the J end 4 bases, leaving 7 bases in the junction not matched to a gene. CDR1 and CDR2 were assigned from the germline V gene as ENHRY and SYGVKD. This sample was taken from a study of shared clonotypes between healthy human individuals (dated by TCRdb to the early 2020s). For the study in its entirety: A couple of women and a few men aged 18 to 49 years were included in the cohort. For each donor, CD4 naive and CD4 memory were each given three plates, CD8 naive was given two plates, and CD8 memory was given one plate. The study deeply sequenced blood TCR repertoires of five healthy adults to estimate repertoire size and the extent of clonotype sharing between individuals. Libraries were prepared and TCR repertoires were sequenced by different laboratories using diverse techniques, in order to increase sequencing depth and limit assay-specific biases. Each donor's leukapheresis produced roughly between roughly 0.85 and 9.5 billion PBMCs.

What the study reported, not specific to this receptor: Rarefaction of sorted-subset datasets indicated incomplete sequencing despite the large sequencing depth. Because the study included a small number of donors, the genetic and exposure-history diversity represented was limited. Sharing across a few donors was observed for approximately 5% of naive CD4, about 4% of naive CD8, around 2.5% of memory CD4, and around 0.4% of memory CD8 clonotypes. Sampling was limited to blood, and TCR repertoires in tissue likely differ from TCR repertoires in blood. Compared with non-shared clonotypes, clonotypes shared by all four sorted-subset donors had higher generation probabilities. Estimated clonotype richness was generally larger for naive than for memory subsets. Pairwise subsampling indicated that sequencing depth was expected to affect the degree of clonotype sharing among donors.

CD8 naive samples were obtained by positive selection for CCR7 among CD45RO-negative cells, yielding a CD45RA+CCR7+ population from which TemRA cells were excluded. The donors were healthy, HIV-negative adults with no recently reported acute infections or vaccinations. Every donor was a Caucasian adult living in Nashville, Tennessee, USA. Blood was collected by leukapheresis, and PBMCs were isolated by Ficoll-Histopaque density gradient centrifugation and then cryopreserved in liquid nitrogen vapor phase. Purity and quantity of every magnetically sorted T cell population were checked by analytical flow cytometry. Each sorted fraction had its genomic DNA isolated and then quantified by UV absorbance on a Nanodrop 2000c.

The sample taken for sequencing was naive CD8+ T cells sorted from blood. Sample cell subset or site, as interpreted from the label and publication: CD45RA+CCR7+. The chain is made from TRBV10-3 and TRBJ1-1, with TRBD1 identical over 9 junction bases. The sequence was obtained from a man between 18 and 35 years old in good health. The DNA is as follows: TGTGCCATCACCCCGGACAGGGGAGGCACTGAAGCTTTCTTT. This is translated as CAITPDRGGTEAFF.